The next 4 T cell receptor beta chains were all read from a single sample in a study of identical twins. Via MiXCR, TCRdb re-called the 5' RACE reads, giving one row per CDR3 protein. The sample lists 500,000 or so distinct CDR3 sequences, roughly an eighth occurring once. The data also belong to a second study, concerning yellow fever vaccine responses in identical twins.

The sample taken for sequencing was CD4+ T cells sorted from blood. These receptors came from a woman younger than 35 in good health.

V gene TRBV20-1 combines with J gene TRBJ2-1, with 10 bases aligning to TRBD2. The CDR3 extends over 19 amino acids. J was trimmed by 0 bases and V by 3 bases; bases with no gene match: 14. The germline V gene has CDR1 DFQATT and CDR2 SNEGSKA (reference sequence). The DNA of the CDR3 is TGCAGTGCTAGGGGGAGTGGGGTAGCGGGGGGCCTCTCCTACAATGAGCAGTTCTTC. This encodes CSARGSGVAGGLSYNEQFF.

This clonotype has more than one count but fewer than ten. This chain uses TRBV11-2 with TRBJ1-2; D remains unclear. Trimming left V 6 bases short and J 8 bases short, with 22 bases between. Germline assignment: CDR1 SGHAT and CDR2 FQNNGV. The CDR3 totals 15 residues. As DNA, the CDR3 is TGTGCCAGCAGGGACCTCCGGGGATGGGGTCCGGGCTACACCTTC. Translation: CASRDLRGWGPGYTF.

This clonotype was detected a few times. The V gene is TRBV5-1, the J gene TRBJ2-3, with 16 nucleotides matching TRBD2. With V trimmed by 3 bases and J by 4 bases, 8 bases remained unmatched. This CDR3 comprises 18 residues. The V gene's germline CDR1 is SGHRS and CDR2 YFSETQ. For the CDR3, the DNA is TGCGCCAGCAGCTCAGGGACTAGCGGGGGGGCCGCAGCAGATACGCAGTATTTT. It specifies CASSSGTSGGAAADTQYF.

This clonotype showed up just a few times. V gene TRBV27 combines with J gene TRBJ2-3; D unclear. The CDR3 totals 16 residues. CDR1 and CDR2 (germline): MNHEY, SMNVEV (reference sequence). V gave up 3 bases and J gave up 2 bases, with 15 bases separating them. CDR3 coding DNA: TGTGCCAGCAGTTTTGGGTCCGACGGAACCACAGATACGCAGTATTTT. It codes for CASSFGSDGTTDTQYF.